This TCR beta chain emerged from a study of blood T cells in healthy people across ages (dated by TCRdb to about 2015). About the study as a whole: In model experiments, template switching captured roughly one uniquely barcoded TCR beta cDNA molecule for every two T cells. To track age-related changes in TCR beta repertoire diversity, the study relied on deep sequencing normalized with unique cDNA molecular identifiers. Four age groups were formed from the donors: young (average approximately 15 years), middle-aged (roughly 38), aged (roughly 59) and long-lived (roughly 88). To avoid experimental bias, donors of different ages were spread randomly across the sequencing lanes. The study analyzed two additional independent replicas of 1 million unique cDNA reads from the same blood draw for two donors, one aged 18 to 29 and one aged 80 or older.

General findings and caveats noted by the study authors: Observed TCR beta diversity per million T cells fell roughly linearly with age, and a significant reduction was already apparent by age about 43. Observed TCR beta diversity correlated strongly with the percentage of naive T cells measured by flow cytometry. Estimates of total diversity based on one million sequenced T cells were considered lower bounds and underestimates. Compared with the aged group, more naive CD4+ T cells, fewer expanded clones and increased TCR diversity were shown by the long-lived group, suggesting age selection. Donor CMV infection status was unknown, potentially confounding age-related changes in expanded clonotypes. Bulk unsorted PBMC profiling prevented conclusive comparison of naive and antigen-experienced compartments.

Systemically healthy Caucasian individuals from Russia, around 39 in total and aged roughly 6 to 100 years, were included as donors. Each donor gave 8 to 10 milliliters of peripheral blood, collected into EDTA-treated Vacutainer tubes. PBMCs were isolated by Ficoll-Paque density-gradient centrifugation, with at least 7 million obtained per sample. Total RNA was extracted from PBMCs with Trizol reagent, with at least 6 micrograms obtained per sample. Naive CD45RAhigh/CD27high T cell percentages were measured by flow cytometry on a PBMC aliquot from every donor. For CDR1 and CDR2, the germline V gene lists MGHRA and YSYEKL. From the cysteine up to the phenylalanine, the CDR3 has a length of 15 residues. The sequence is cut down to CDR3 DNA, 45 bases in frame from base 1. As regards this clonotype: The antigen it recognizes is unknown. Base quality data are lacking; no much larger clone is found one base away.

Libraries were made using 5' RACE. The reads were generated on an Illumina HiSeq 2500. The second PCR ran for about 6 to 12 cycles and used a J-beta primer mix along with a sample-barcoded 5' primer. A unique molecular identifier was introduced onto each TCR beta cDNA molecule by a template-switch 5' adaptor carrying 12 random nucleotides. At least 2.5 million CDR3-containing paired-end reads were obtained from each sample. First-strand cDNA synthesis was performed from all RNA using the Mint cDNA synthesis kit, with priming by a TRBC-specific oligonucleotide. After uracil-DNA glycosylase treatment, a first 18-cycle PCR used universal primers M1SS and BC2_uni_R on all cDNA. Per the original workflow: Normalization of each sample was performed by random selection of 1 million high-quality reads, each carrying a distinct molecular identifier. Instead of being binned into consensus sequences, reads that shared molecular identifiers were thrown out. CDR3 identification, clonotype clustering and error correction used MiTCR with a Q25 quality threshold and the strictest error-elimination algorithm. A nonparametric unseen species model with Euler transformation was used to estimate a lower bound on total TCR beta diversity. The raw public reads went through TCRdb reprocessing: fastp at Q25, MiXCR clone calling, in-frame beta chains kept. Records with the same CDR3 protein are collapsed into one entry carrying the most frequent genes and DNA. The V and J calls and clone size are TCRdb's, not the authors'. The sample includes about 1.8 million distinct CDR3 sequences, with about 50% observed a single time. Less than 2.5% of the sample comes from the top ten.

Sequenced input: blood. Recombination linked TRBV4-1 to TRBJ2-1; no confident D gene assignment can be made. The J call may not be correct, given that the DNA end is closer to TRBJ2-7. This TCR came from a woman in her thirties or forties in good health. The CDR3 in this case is CASSQACLSYNEQYF. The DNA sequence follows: TGCGCCAGCAGCCAAGCATGTCTCTCCTACAATGAGCAGTACTTC.